This T cell receptor beta chain was recorded in a study of CDR3 diversity in severe acne. Including both end residues, the CDR3 is 10 amino acids long. The V gene's germline CDR1 is SEHNR and CDR2 FQNEAQ (reference sequence). TCRdb re-analysed the PCR reads in MiXCR, keeping a single row per CDR3 protein. The sample records about 90,000 distinct CDR3 sequences, roughly 52% being singletons. Note on this clonotype: This CDR3 fails to terminate in the conserved phenylalanine or tryptophan, so it likely reflects a read error. The DNA is left out, because the CDR3 cannot be placed on it with certainty; the CDR3 is given as TCRdb lists it.

The sample consisted of blood. The chain uses TRBV7-9 and TRBJ2-1; the table assigns TRBD2, which was not confirmed against the DNA. This clonotype was obtained from a male donor in good health, serving as a control. The chain's CDR3 is CASSDSRQPL.